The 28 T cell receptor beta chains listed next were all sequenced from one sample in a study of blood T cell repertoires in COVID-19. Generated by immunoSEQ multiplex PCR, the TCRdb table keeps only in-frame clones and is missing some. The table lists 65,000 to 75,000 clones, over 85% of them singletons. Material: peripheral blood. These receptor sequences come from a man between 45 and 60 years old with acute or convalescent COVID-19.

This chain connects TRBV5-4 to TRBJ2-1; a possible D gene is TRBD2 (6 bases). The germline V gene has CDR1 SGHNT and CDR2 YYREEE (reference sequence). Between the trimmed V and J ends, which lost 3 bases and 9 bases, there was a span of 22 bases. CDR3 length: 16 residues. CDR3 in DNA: TGTGCCAGCAGCTCCCCCAACCGGGACTCTAGTTTTGAGCAGTTCTTC. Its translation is CASSSPNRDSSFEQFF.

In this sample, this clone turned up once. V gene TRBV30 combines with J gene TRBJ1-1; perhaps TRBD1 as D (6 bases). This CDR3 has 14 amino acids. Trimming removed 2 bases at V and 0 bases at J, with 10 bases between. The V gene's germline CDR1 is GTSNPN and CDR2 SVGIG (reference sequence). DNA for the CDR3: TGTGCCTGGAGTCGGGGACAAATGAACACTGAAGCTTTCTTT. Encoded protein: CAWSRGQMNTEAFF.

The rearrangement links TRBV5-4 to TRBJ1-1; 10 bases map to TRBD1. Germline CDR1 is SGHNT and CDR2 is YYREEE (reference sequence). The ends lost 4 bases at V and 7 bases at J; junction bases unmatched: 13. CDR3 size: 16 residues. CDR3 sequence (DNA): TGTGCCAGCAGCCCCTCCGGGACAGGGGATTTTGGTGAAGCTTTCTTT. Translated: CASSPSGTGDFGEAFF.

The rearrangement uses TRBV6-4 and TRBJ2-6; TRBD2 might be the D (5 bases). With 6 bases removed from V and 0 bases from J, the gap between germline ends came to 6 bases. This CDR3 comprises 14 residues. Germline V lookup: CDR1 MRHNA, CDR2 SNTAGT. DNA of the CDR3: TGTGCCAGCAGCCGGGGCTCTGGGGCCAACGTCCTGACTTTC. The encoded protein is CASSRGSGANVLTF.

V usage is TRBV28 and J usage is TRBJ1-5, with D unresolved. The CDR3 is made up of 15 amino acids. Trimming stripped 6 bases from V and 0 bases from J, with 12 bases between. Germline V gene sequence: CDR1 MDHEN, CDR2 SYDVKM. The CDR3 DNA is TGTGCCAGCAGCGGTAACAGATATAGCAATCAGCCCCAGCATTTT. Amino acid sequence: CASSGNRYSNQPQHF. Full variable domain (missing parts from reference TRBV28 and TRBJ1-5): DVKVTQSSRYLVKRTGEKVFLECVQDMDHENMFWYRQDPGLGLRLIYFSYDVKMKEKGDIPEGYSVSREKKERFSLILESASTNQTSMYLCASSGNRYSNQPQHFGDGTRLSIL.

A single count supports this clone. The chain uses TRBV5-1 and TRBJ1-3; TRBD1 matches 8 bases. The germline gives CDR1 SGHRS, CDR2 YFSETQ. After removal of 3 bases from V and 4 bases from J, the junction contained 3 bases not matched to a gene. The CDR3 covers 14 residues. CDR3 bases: TGCGCCAGCAGCTCGACAGGGGCCGGAAACACCATATATTTT. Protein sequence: CASSSTGAGNTIYF.

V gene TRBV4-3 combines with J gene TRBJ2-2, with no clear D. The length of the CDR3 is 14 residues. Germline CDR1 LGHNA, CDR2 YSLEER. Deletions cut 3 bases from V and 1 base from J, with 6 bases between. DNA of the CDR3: TGCGCCAGCAGCCAGACGGGGAACACCGGGGAGCTGTTTTTT. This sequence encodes CASSQTGNTGELFF.

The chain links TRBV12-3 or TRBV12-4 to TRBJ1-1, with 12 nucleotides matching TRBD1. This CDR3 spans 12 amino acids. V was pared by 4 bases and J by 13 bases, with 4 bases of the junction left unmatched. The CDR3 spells CASSWGTGGLFF. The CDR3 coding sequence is TGTGCCAGCAGTTGGGGGACAGGGGGCCTTTTCTTT.

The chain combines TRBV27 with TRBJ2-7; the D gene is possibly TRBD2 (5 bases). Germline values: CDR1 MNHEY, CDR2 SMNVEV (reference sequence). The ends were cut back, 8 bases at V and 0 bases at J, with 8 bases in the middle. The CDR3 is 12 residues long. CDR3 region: CASRADSYEQYF. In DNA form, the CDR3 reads TGTGCCAGCCGAGCGGACTCCTACGAGCAGTACTTC.

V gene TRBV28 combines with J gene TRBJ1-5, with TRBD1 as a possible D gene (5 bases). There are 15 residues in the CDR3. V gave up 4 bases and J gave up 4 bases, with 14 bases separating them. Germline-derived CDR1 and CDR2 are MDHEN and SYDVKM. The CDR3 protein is CASSSYRGANQPQHF. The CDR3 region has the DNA TGTGCCAGCAGTTCCTATAGGGGCGCGAATCAGCCCCAGCATTTT.

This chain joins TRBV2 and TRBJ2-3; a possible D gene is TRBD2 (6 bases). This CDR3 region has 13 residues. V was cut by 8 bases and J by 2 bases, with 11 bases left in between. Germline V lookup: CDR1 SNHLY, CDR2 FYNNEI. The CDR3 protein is CASPADYTDTQYF. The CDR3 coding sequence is TGTGCCAGCCCGGCGGACTACACAGATACGCAGTATTTT.

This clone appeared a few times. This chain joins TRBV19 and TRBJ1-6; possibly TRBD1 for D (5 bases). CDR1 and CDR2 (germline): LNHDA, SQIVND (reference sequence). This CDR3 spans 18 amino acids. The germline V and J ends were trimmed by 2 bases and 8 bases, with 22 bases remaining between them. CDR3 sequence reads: CASSINAGTGSAHSPLHF. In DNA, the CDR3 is TGTGCCAGTAGTATAAACGCCGGGACCGGGAGTGCGCATTCACCCCTCCACTTT.

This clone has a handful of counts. CDR3 in DNA: TGTGCCAGCAGTAGAGGACTGACGAATGAAAAACTGTTTTTT. The encoded protein is CASSRGLTNEKLFF. The chain uses TRBV6-6 and TRBJ1-4; no clear D. CDR1 is MNHNY and CDR2 is SVGAGI in the germline V gene (reference sequence). This CDR3 contains 14 residues. Trimming stripped 5 bases from V and 5 bases from J, with 12 bases between.

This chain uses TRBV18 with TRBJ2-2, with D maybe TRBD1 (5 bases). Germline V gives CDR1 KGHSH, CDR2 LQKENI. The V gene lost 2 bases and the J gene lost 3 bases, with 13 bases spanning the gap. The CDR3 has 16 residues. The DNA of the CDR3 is TGTGCCAGCTCACCAATGTCACAGGCTGACACCGGGGAGCTGTTTTTT. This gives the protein CASSPMSQADTGELFF.

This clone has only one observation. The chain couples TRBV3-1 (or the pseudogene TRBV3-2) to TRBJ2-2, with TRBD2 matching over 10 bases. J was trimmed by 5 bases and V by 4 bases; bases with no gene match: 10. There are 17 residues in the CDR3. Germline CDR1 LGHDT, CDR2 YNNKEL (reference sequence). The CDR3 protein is CASSPLAGGPATGELFF. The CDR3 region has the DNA TGTGCCAGCAGCCCGTTAGCGGGGGGCCCCGCGACCGGGGAGCTGTTTTTT.

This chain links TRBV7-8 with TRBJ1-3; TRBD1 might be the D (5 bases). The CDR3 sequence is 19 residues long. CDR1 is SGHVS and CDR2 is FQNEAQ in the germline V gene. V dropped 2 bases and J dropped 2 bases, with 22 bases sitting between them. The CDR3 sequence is CASSLRGREAITPGNTIYF. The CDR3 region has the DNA TGTGCCAGCAGCTTACGAGGCAGGGAGGCTATCACGCCTGGAAACACCATATATTTT.

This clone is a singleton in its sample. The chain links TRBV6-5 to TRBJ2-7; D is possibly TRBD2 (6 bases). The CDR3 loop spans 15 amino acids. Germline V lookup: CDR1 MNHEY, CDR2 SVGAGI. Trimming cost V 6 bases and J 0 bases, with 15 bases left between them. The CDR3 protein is CASSAGLVSSYEQYV. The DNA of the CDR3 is TGTGCCAGCAGCGCGGGACTGGTAAGCTCCTACGAGCAGTACGTC.

CDR3 residues: CASSLKQGRGETQYF. CDR3 DNA: TGTGCCAGCAGCTTAAAGCAGGGTAGGGGAGAGACCCAGTACTTC. The V call is TRBV7-8, the J call TRBJ2-5, with TRBD1 as a possible D gene (5 bases). Germline values: CDR1 SGHVS, CDR2 FQNEAQ. The V end was cut by 2 bases, the J end by 4 bases, with 14 bases between. CDR3 length: 15 residues.

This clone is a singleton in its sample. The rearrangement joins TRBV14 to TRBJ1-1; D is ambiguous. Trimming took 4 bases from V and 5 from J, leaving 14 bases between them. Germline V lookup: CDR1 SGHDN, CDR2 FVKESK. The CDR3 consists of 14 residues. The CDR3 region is CASSPLTSVTEAFF. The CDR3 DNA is TGTGCCAGCAGCCCTTTGACATCCGTTACTGAAGCTTTCTTT.

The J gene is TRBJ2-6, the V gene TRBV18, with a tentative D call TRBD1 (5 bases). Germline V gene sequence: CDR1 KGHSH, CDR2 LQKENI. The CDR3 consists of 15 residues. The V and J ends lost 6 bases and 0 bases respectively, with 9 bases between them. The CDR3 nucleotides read TGTGCCAGCTCGCAACAGGACTCTGGGGCCAACGTCCTGACTTTC. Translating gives CASSQQDSGANVLTF. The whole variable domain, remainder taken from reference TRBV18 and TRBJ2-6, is NAGVMQNPRHLVRRRGQEARLRCSPMKGHSHVYWYRQLPEEGLKFMVYLQKENIIDESGMPKERFSAEFPKEGPSILRIQQVVRGDSAAYFCASSQQDSGANVLTFGAGSRLTVL.

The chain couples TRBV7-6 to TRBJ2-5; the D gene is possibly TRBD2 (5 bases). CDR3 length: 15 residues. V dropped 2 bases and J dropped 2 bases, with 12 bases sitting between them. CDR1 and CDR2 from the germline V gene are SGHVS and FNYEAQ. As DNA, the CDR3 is TGTGCCAGCAGCTTAACTAGTAGCGAGCAAGAGACCCAGTACTTC. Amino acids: CASSLTSSEQETQYF. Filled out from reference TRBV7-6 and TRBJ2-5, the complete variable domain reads GAGVSQSPRYKVTKRGQDVALRCDPISGHVSLYWYRQALGQGPEFLTYFNYEAQQDKSGLPNDRFSAERPEGSISTLTIQRTEQRDSAMYRCASSLTSSEQETQYFGPGTRLLVL.

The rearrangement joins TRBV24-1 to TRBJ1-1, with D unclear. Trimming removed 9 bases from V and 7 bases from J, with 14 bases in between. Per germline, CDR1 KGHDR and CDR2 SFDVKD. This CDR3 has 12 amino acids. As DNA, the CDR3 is TGTGCCACCGGTGGAGAGGGTGATGAAGCTTTCTTT. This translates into CATGGEGDEAFF.

CDR3 protein: CASSRGLAGVDEQFF. The CDR3, as DNA: TGCGCCAGCAGCCGCGGACTAGCGGGAGTAGATGAGCAGTTCTTC. The rearrangement joins TRBV4-1 to TRBJ2-1; 13 nucleotides match TRBD2. The J segment lost 8 bases and the V segment lost 4 bases, leaving 5 bases of the junction unmatched. The CDR3 extends over 15 amino acids. Germline V CDR1 and CDR2: MGHRA, YSYEKL.

CDR3 sequence (DNA): TGTGCCAGTAGTATTAACAGGGAAAAACTGTTTTTT. Its translation: CASSINREKLFF. The gene calls are TRBV19 and TRBJ1-4; perhaps TRBD1 as D (5 bases). Trimming took off 3 bases at V and 8 bases at J, with 7 bases between the two ends. Germline CDR1 and CDR2: LNHDA and SQIVND (reference sequence). The CDR3 has 12 residues.

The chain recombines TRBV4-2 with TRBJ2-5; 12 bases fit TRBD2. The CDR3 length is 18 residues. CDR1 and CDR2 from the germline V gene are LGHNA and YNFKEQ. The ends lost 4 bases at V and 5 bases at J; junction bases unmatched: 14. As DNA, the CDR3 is TGTGCCAGCAGCCGCCAAGGTTCTCCTAGCGGGGGGGCCGAGACCCAGTACTTC. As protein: CASSRQGSPSGGAETQYF.

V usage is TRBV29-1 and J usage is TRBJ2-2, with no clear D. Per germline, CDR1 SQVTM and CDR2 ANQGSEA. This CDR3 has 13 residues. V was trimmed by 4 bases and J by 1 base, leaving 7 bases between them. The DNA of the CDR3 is TGCAGCGTTGGAATGAGGAACACCGGGGAGCTGTTTTTT. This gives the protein CSVGMRNTGELFF.

The CDR3 DNA sequence: TGTGCCAGCAGCCTTTTTACAGGGGCGGGGAACACTGAAGCTTTCTTT. It is translated as CASSLFTGAGNTEAFF. This chain links TRBV5-8 with TRBJ1-1, with TRBD1 identical over 7 bases. Per the germline V gene, CDR1 is SGHTS and CDR2 is YDEGEE. The J segment lost 1 base and the V segment lost 4 bases, leaving 10 bases of the junction unmatched. CDR3 length equals 16 residues.

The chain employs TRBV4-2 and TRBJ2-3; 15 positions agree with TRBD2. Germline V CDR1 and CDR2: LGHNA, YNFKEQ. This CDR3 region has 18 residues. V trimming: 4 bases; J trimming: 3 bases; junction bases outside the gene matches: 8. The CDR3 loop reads CASSLGLAGGLGTDTQYF. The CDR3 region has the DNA TGTGCCAGCAGCCTAGGACTAGCGGGAGGGCTTGGGACAGATACGCAGTATTTT.